This T cell receptor beta chain emerged from a study of response to subunit inactivated influenza vaccine. This clonotype has ten or more counts. Its specificity is unknown. TCRdb processed the RT-PCR reads anew with MiXCR; each CDR3 protein has one entry. The sample holds hundreds of thousands of distinct CDR3 sequences; 25% are singletons and the top ten take approximately 2%. Study conclusions and caveats: Each seasonal flu vaccination may recruit only limited new T cells, authors suggested.

V was clipped by 3 bases and J by 6 bases, with 10 bases between them. This CDR3 comprises 13 residues. Germline V CDR1 and CDR2: SGHKS, YYEKEE (reference sequence). The chain employs TRBV5-5 and TRBJ2-1, with a tentative D call TRBD1 (6 bases). The receptor comes from a man aged 50 to 59 who received an inactivated influenza vaccine. The sample here was CD4+ T cells sorted from PBMCs, taken approximately 5 days after vaccination. The CDR3 is CASSYTGSNEQFF. The CDR3 DNA sequence: TGTGCCAGCAGCTACACAGGGAGCAATGAGCAGTTCTTC.